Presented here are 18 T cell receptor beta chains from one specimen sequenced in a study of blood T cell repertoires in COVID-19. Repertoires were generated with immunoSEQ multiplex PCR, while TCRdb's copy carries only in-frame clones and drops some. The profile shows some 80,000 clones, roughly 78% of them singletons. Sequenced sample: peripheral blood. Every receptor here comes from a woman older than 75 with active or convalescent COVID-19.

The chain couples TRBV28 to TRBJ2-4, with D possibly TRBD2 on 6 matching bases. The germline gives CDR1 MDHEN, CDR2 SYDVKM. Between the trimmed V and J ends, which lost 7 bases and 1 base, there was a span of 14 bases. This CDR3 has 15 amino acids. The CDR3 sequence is CASNGSGGAKNIQYF. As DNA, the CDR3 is TGTGCCAGCAACGGCAGTGGGGGGGCCAAAAACATTCAGTACTTC.

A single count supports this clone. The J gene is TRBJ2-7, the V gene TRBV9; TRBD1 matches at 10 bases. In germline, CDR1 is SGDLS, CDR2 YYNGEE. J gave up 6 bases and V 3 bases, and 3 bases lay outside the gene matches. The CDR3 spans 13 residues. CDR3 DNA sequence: TGTGCCAGCAGCGCAGACAGGGGGCGCGAGCAGTACTTC. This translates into CASSADRGREQYF. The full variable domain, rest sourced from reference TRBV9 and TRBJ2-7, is DSGVTQTPKHLITATGQRVTLRCSPRSGDLSVYWYQQSLDQGLQFLIQYYNGEERAKGNILERFSAQQFPDLHSELNLSSLELGDSALYFCASSADRGREQYFGPGTRLTVT.

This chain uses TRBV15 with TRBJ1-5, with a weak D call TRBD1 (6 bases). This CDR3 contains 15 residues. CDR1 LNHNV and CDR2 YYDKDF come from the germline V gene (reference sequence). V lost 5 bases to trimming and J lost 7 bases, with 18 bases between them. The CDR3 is CATSRGGGRGQPQHF. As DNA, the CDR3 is TGTGCCACCAGCCGCGGGGGGGGCCGGGGGCAGCCCCAGCATTTT.

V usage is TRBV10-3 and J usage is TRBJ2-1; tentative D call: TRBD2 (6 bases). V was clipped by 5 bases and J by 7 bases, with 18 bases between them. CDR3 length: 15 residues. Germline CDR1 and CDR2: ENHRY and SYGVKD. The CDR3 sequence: CAISTGTEPFNEQFF. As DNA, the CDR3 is TGTGCCATCAGTACCGGGACTGAGCCCTTTAATGAGCAGTTCTTC.

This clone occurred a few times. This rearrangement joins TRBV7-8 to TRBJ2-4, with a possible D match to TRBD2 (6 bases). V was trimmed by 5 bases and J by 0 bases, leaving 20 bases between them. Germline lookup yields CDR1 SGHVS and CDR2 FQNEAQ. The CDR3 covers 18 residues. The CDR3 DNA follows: TGTGCCAGCAGCGACCGGGACGGATCGGGAGTAGCCAAAAACATTCAGTACTTC. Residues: CASSDRDGSGVAKNIQYF.

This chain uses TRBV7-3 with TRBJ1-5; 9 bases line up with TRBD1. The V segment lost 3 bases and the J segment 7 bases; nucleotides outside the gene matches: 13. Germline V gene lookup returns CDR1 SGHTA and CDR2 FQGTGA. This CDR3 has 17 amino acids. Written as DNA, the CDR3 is TGTGCCAGCAGCTTTACCCGGGACAGGGAAGTAAAGCAGCCCCAGCATTTT. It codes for CASSFTRDREVKQPQHF.

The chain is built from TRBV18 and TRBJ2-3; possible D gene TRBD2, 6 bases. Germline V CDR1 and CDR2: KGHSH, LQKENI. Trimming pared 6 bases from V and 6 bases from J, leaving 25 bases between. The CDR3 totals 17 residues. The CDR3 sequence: CASSRLTLSGGGDTQYF. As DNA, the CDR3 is TGTGCCAGCTCGCGACTCACCCTTAGCGGAGGTGGGGATACGCAGTATTTT.

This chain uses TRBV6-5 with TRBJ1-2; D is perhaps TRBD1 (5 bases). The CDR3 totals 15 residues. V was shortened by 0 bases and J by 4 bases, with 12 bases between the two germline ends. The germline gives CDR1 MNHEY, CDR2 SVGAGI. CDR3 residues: CASSYSARQSYGYTF. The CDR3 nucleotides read TGTGCCAGCAGTTACTCGGCCAGACAGAGCTATGGCTACACCTTC.

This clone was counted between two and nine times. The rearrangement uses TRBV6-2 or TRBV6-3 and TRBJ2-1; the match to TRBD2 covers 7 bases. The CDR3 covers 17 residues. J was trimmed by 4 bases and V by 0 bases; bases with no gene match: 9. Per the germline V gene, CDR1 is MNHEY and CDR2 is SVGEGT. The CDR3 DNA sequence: TGTGCCAGCAGTTACTCTATGGCGGGAGTAAAGTACAATGAGCAGTTCTTC. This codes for CASSYSMAGVKYNEQFF.

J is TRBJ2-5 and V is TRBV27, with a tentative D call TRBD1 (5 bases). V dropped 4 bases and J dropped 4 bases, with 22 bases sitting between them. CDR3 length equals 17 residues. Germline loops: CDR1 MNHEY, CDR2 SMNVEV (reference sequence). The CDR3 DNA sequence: TGTGCCAGCAGTTCGACCCCGACAACAGGAAGGCGAGAGACCCAGTACTTC. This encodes CASSSTPTTGRRETQYF.

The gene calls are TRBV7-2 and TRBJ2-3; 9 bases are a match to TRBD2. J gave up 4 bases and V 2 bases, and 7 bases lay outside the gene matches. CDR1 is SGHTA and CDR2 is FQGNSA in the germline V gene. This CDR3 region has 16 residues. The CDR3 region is CASSLSLAGRADTQYF. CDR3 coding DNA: TGTGCCAGCAGCTTATCGCTAGCGGGGAGAGCAGATACGCAGTATTTT.

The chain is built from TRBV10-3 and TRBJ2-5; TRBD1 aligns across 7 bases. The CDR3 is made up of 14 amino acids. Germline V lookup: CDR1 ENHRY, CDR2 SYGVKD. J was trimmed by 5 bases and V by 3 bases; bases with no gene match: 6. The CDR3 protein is CAISDSTGTETQYF. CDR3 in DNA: TGTGCCATCAGTGACTCGACAGGGACGGAGACCCAGTACTTC.

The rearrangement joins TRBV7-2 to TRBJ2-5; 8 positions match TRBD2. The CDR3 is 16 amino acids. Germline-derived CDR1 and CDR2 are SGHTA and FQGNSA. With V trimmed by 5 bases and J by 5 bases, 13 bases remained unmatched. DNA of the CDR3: TGTGCCAGCAGCCCACCTTGGACTAGCAGCAAGGAGACCCAGTACTTC. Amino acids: CASSPPWTSSKETQYF. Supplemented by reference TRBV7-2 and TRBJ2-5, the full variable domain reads GAGVSQSPSNKVTEKGKDVELRCDPISGHTALYWYRQSLGQGLEFLIYFQGNSAPDKSGLPSDRFSAERTGGSVSTLTIQRTQQEDSAVYLCASSPPWTSSKETQYFGPGTRLLVL.

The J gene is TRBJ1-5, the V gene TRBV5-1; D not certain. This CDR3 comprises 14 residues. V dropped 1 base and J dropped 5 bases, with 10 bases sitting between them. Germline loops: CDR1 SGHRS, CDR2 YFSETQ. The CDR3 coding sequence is TGCGCCAGCAGCTTGAGGGCGGGAGATCAGCCCCAGCATTTT. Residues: CASSLRAGDQPQHF.

The DNA of the CDR3 is TGTGCCAGCAGCCGCTGGGCTCAAGCTTTCTTT. It codes for CASSRWAQAFF. This rearrangement joins TRBV3-1 (or the pseudogene TRBV3-2) to TRBJ1-1; the D is unclear. Germline values: CDR1 LGHDT, CDR2 YNNKEL (reference sequence). The V and J ends lost 4 bases and 9 bases respectively, with 9 bases between them. This CDR3 has 11 amino acids.

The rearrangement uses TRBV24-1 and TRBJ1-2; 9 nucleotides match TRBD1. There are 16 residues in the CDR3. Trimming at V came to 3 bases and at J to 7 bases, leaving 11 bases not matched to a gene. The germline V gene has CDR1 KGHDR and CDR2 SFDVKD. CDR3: CATSDGGTGGLGGYTF. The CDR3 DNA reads TGTGCCACCAGTGATGGGGGAACAGGGGGCCTGGGTGGCTACACCTTC.

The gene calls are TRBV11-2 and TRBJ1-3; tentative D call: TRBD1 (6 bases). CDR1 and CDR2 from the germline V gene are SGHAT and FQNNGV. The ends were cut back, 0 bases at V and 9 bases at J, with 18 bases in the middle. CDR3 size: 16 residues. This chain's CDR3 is CASSLDRLGQETTIYF. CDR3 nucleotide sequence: TGTGCCAGCAGCTTAGATCGGTTGGGACAAGAAACCACCATATATTTT.

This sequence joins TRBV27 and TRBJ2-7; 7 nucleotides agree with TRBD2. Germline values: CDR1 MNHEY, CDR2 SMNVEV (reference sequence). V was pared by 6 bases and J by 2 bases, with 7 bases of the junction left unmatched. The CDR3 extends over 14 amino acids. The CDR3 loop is CASRGTGRPYEQYF. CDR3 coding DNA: TGTGCCAGCAGAGGGACCGGGAGGCCCTACGAGCAGTACTTC.